This T cell receptor (beta chain) was observed in a study of blood T cell repertoires in COVID-19. The germline gives CDR1 SGDLS, CDR2 YYNGEE. The CDR3 contains 17 residues. This clone was found once. The junction differs from germline at one of its ends, possibly a read error. Authors' processing steps: How many nucleated cells were present was estimated from reference gene primer amplification. TCRdb keeps only in-frame clones here, not all; method: immunoSEQ multiplex PCR. V and J calls plus clone size are reproduced from that table; the DNA served to infer D and trimming. The repertoire holds 200,000 to 250,000 clones, with roughly four fifths as singletons. Individuals drawn from under 30 US areas were roughly 18 to 95 years old. Two negative PCRs, clearance, or symptom resolution were required of recovered Cohort 3 donors.

The sequence came from a woman aged 55-70 years who had recovered from COVID-19. The chain carries TRBV9 and TRBJ2-1; D not certain. The sample comprised PBMCs or T cells enriched from blood (not recorded which). CDR3 coding DNA: TGTGCCAACAGCTATCGAGCGCGTGCTAACGCCTACAATGAGCAGTTCTTC. Its translation: CANSYRARANAYNEQFF.